Sequencing of this T cell receptor beta chain was carried out in a study of cytomegalovirus exposure and HLA in healthy donors. Overall study: Most donors, about 77% of roughly 400 genotyped, fell in the Caucasian-associated ancestry cluster.

Of note for this clone: Its antigen remains unidentified.

Vbeta (60) and Jbeta (13) primers were used in the PCR. This table comes from immunoSEQ multiplex PCR, and its TCRdb copy is limited to in-frame clones, with some not included. The repertoire has about 97,000 clones, 75% to 90% of them found once; the top ten carry 2.6%. Whole-study results and caveats: Follow-up analysis seemed to connect common viral pathogens with several of the most significant clusters identified.

The sequence was collected from a man aged 40-49 years in good health and CMV-seronegative. The source material was PBMCs.

The CDR3 nucleotides read TGTGCCAGCAGCGAGAGGACAGGCCTTAACTATGGCTACACCTTC. This encodes CASSERTGLNYGYTF. The chain links TRBV5-5 to TRBJ1-2; the match to TRBD1 covers 7 bases. Losses at the gene ends were 4 bases for V and 1 base for J; bases not matched to a gene: 7. CDR3 length: 15 residues. Germline V gene data show CDR1 as SGHKS and CDR2 as YYEKEE (reference sequence).